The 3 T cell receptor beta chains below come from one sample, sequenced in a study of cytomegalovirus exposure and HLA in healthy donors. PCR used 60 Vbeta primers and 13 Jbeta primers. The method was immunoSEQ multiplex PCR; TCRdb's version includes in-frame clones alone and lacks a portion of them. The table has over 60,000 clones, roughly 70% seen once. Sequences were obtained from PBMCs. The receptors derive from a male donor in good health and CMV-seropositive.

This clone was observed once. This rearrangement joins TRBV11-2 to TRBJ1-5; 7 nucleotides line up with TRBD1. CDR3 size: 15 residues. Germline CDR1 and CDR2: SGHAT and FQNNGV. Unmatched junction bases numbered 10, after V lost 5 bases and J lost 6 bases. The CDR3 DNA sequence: TGTGCCAGCAGCAGTACCAGGGGGGCGAGTCAGCCCCAGCATTTT. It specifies CASSSTRGASQPQHF.

The CDR3 DNA reads TGTGCCAGCAGCCGGACCGGGACAGGGACCGGGGAGCTGTTTTTT. This translates into CASSRTGTGTGELFF. The rearrangement joins TRBV7-6 to TRBJ2-2; 9 positions agree with TRBD1. The junction had 6 bases not matched to a gene; V was cut back by 5 bases and J by 5 bases. CDR3 length: 15 residues. Per germline, CDR1 SGHVS and CDR2 FNYEAQ. Full variable domain (rest looked up from reference TRBV7-6 and TRBJ2-2): GAGVSQSPRYKVTKRGQDVALRCDPISGHVSLYWYRQALGQGPEFLTYFNYEAQQDKSGLPNDRFSAERPEGSISTLTIQRTEQRDSAMYRCASSRTGTGTGELFFGEGSRLTVL.

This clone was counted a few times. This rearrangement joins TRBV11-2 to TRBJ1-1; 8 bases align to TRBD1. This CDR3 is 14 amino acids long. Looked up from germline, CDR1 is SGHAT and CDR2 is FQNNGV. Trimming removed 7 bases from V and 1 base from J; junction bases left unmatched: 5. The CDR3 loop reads CASKRGQGNTEAFF. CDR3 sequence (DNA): TGTGCCAGCAAGCGAGGACAGGGGAACACTGAAGCTTTCTTT.